Sequencing of this TCR beta chain was carried out in a study of blood T cells in healthy people across ages. Total RNA extraction produced at least 5.5 micrograms (per sample) for the study. With respect to this clonotype: Its antigen is as yet unknown.

A second 7 to 11 cycle PCR used barcoded and J-beta primers. Via MiXCR, TCRdb re-called the 5' RACE reads, giving one row per CDR3 protein. The top ten clones hold roughly 6.3% of a sample with about 1,400,000 distinct CDR3 sequences, around 59% of them seen once. Study-wide points: Naive and antigen-experienced cells could not be conclusively compared, given unsorted PBMCs. Roughly linearly, TCR beta diversity per million T cells fell as age increased. The study found TCR beta diversity correlated strongly with naive T cell percentage.

Germline CDR1 MNHEY, CDR2 SVGEGT. The length of the CDR3 is 16 residues. Losses at the gene ends were 6 bases for V and 2 bases for J; bases not matched to a gene: 10. This clonotype was sampled from a man aged 18 to 30 in good health. Material for sequencing was blood. V usage is TRBV6-2 or TRBV6-3 and J usage is TRBJ2-7; 10 bases align to TRBD1. CDR3 nucleotide sequence: TGTGCCAGCAGCGCGCCCCGGGACAGGGGAACCTACGAGCAGTACTTC. Translated: CASSAPRDRGTYEQYF.